This T cell receptor (beta chain) was retrieved from a study of blood T cell repertoires in COVID-19. Study members were between roughly 18 and 90 years old and lived in approximately 25 US regions. The CDR3 is 18 amino acids. The germline V gene encodes CDR1 SGHRS and CDR2 YFSETQ. V gave up 9 bases and J gave up 7 bases; unmatched junction bases: 19. Produced via immunoSEQ multiplex PCR; TCRdb's table is partial and in-frame only. The data hold approximately 200,000 clones, with around nine tenths observed a single time. The genes are TRBV5-1 and TRBJ2-2; 12 bases align to TRBD1. The source is a woman between 25 and 40 years old who had been exposed to COVID-19. The material sequenced was PBMCs or T cells enriched from blood (not recorded which). The CDR3 nucleotides are TGCGCCACCTCAGTATGGGCCTCCGGGACAGGGGGCTACGGGGAGCTGTTTTTT. It codes for CATSVWASGTGGYGELFF.